The sequence of this T cell receptor (beta chain) was determined in a study of T cells in Graves' hyperthyroidism and ophthalmopathy. About the study: Peripheral blood specimens were obtained at initial diagnosis, prior to any treatment. Study-level results: The authors' 13 V-J model separated ophthalmopathy from stable hyperthyroidism.

The sample holds a few counts of this clonotype. The antigen remains undetermined. RNA transcripts were the template for amplifying TCR beta CDR3 regions. HTBI primers were the set used in a first-round RT-PCR of the TCR CDR3. One entry per CDR3 protein, called by TCRdb with MiXCR from the multiplex PCR reads. This table holds about 500,000 distinct CDR3 sequences, roughly 15% found once. The CDR3 is 16 residues long. Trimming pared 0 bases from V and 3 bases from J, leaving 12 bases between. Germline V gene data show CDR1 as SGHDN and CDR2 as FVKESK. The sequence was obtained from a woman aged 25 to 39 with Graves' ophthalmopathy. The chain is built from TRBV14 and TRBJ1-3; D might be TRBD1 (5 bases). What was sequenced was blood. The CDR3, as DNA: TGTGCCAGCAGCCAAGATAAAGGCCAGGGTGGAAACACCATATATTTT. Translation gives CASSQDKGQGGNTIYF.